These T cell receptor beta chains were read from a single sample in a study of blood T cell repertoires in COVID-19. The method was immunoSEQ multiplex PCR; TCRdb's version includes in-frame clones alone and lacks a portion of them. The table lists roughly 99,000 clones, around 90% of them singletons. The source material was peripheral blood. These receptors were taken from a woman aged 25-40 years with acute or convalescent COVID-19. Each CDR3 is given with its conserved first and last residue. The D gene is left open where the match is weak. Clone size is shown for a subset of rows, as once, few, many or a class of expanded clone.

TRBJ2-1,TRBV4-3,TRBD2,-,CASSQDGGGSFNEQFF,TGCGCCAGCAGCCAAGATGGAGGCGGGAGTTTCAATGAGCAGTTCTTC
TRBJ2-1,TRBV4-3,TRBD2,-,CASSQEGTSGNGNEQFF,TGCGCCAGCAGCCAAGAGGGGACTAGCGGAAACGGCAATGAGCAGTTCTTC
TRBJ1-1,TRBV2,TRBD1,-,CASRTRTGGSEDTEAFF,TGTGCCAGCAGGACCCGGACAGGGGGTTCGGAGGACACTGAAGCTTTCTTT
TRBJ1-6,TRBV9,-,-,CASSSTQNSPLHF,TGTGCCAGCAGCAGCACACAGAATTCACCCCTCCACTTT
TRBJ1-2,TRBV28,TRBD1,once,CASRGTGGAAGYTF,TGTGCCAGCAGAGGGACAGGGGGCGCGGCCGGCTACACCTTC
TRBJ2-4,TRBV28,TRBD1,-,CASSGNRGADIQYF,TGTGCCAGCAGCGGAAACAGGGGAGCGGACATTCAGTACTTC
TRBJ2-2,TRBV9,TRBD2,-,CASSKLAGDTNTGELFF,TGTGCCAGCAGCAAACTAGCGGGTGATACGAACACCGGGGAGCTGTTTTTT
TRBJ1-4,TRBV27,TRBD1,-,CASSPYRGGEKLFF,TGTGCCAGCAGTCCCTACAGGGGGGGGGAAAAACTGTTTTTT
TRBJ2-2,TRBV20-1,TRBD2,-,CSASRLAGGLSTGELFF,TGCAGTGCTAGTCGGCTAGCGGGGGGGCTATCGACCGGGGAGCTGTTTTTT
TRBJ2-1,TRBV5-5,-,-,CASSWDNLGGRYNEQFF,TGTGCCAGCAGTTGGGACAATCTTGGAGGTCGATACAATGAGCAGTTCTTC
TRBJ1-5,TRBV30,-,-,CAWSEQTSNQPQHF,TGTGCCTGGAGTGAACAGACTAGCAATCAGCCCCAGCATTTT
TRBJ2-3,TRBV18,TRBD2,once,CASSPTSGITDTQYF,TGTGCCAGCTCCCCGACTAGCGGAATCACAGATACGCAGTATTTT
TRBJ1-5,TRBV2,-,-,CASRDFWPGWGNQPQHF,TGTGCCAGCAGAGACTTCTGGCCCGGTTGGGGCAATCAGCCCCAGCATTTT
TRBJ2-1,TRBV18,TRBD1,-,CASSPQGQVSQSSYNEQFF,TGTGCCAGCTCACCACAAGGACAGGTCTCCCAGAGCTCCTACAATGAGCAGTTCTTC
TRBJ1-5,TRBV19,-,-,CASRDPGGQPQHF,TGTGCCAGTCGAGACCCGGGCGGGCAGCCCCAGCATTTT
TRBJ1-1,TRBV7-2,-,-,CASSLSRGSTEAFF,TGTGCCAGCAGCTTGTCCAGGGGTAGCACTGAAGCTTTCTTT
TRBJ1-4,TRBV7-9,-,-,CASSSGNNEKLFF,TGTGCCAGCAGCTCCGGGAACAATGAAAAACTGTTTTTT
TRBJ2-1,TRBV7-2,TRBD2,-,CASSLAGTSGRRGNEQFF,TGTGCCAGCAGCTTAGCCGGGACTAGCGGGAGGAGGGGAAATGAGCAGTTCTTC
TRBJ2-3,TRBV10-3,-,-,CAIGRTTADTQYF,TGTGCCATCGGACGGACTACAGCAGATACGCAGTATTTT
TRBJ1-1,TRBV6-5,-,-,CASSPTGSPYTEAFF,TGTGCCAGCAGTCCGACCGGGTCTCCCTACACTGAAGCTTTCTTT
TRBJ1-5,TRBV11-2,TRBD1,-,CASSFSGTGPGQPQHF,TGTGCCAGCAGCTTCTCCGGGACAGGGCCAGGTCAGCCCCAGCATTTT
TRBJ2-5,TRBV5-4,-,-,CASSLAGVGQETQYF,TGTGCCAGCAGCTTGGCGGGGGTGGGACAAGAGACCCAGTACTTC
TRBJ1-4,TRBV29-1,-,-,CSVMRDGGNEKLFF,TGCAGCGTTATGAGGGATGGAGGTAATGAAAAACTGTTTTTT
TRBJ2-7,TRBV7-9,-,once,CASSSGSGENRYEQYF,TGTGCCAGCAGCTCAGGCTCAGGGGAAAATAGGTACGAGCAGTACTTC
TRBJ2-3,TRBV4-1,TRBD2,-,CASSPRLAGGPSTDTQYF,TGCGCCAGCAGCCCCCGACTAGCGGGGGGCCCTAGCACAGATACGCAGTATTTT
TRBJ1-1,TRBV27,-,-,CASTSRGDRRAFF,TGTGCCAGCACCTCCCGGGGGGACCGTCGGGCTTTCTTT
TRBJ2-7,TRBV2,-,-,CASIDSRHHYEQYF,TGTGCCAGCATAGACTCCCGGCATCATTACGAGCAGTACTTC
TRBJ1-1,TRBV28,TRBD1,-,CASSMGQFFTEAFF,TGTGCCAGCAGCATGGGACAGTTTTTCACTGAAGCTTTCTTT
TRBJ2-7,TRBV19,TRBD2,-,CASSPPSGRSSYEQYF,TGTGCCAGTAGCCCCCCTAGCGGGAGAAGCTCCTACGAGCAGTACTTC
TRBJ2-7,TRBV6-5,TRBD2,-,CASSYSVPSGGYEQYF,TGTGCCAGCAGTTACTCGGTCCCTAGCGGGGGCTACGAGCAGTACTTC
TRBJ2-7,TRBV5-6,-,few,CASSLVSSYEQYF,TGTGCCAGCAGCTTGGTTAGTAGCTACGAGCAGTACTTC
TRBJ2-5,TRBV5-1,TRBD2,-,CASSLEGLAGETQYF,TGCGCCAGCAGCTTGGAAGGTCTAGCGGGAGAGACCCAGTACTTC
TRBJ1-2,TRBV3-1/TRBV3-2,-,-,CASSQGTGSPNGYTF,TGTGCCAGCAGCCAAGGTACCGGGTCGCCCAATGGCTACACCTTC
TRBJ2-7,TRBV27,TRBD1,-,CASSSRPTGAYEQYF,TGTGCCAGCAGTTCCCGACCAACAGGGGCCTACGAGCAGTACTTC
TRBJ2-1,TRBV10-3,TRBD2,-,CAIASGASYNEQFF,TGTGCCATCGCTAGCGGGGCATCCTACAATGAGCAGTTCTTC
TRBJ1-1,TRBV3-1/TRBV3-2,-,-,CASSQVDPSRGNTEAFF,TGTGCCAGCAGCCAAGTCGACCCCTCAAGGGGGAACACTGAAGCTTTCTTT
TRBJ2-2,TRBV10-3,-,medium-sized,CAIRDNANTGELFF,TGTGCCATCAGGGACAACGCGAACACCGGGGAGCTGTTTTTT